Shown below are 32 T cell receptor beta chains from a single sample sequenced in a study of shared clonotypes between healthy human individuals. Repertoires were generated with immunoSEQ multiplex PCR, while TCRdb's copy carries only in-frame clones and drops some. Of fewer than 1 million clones listed, around 96% are singletons. It was CD45RO-negative cells, positively selected for CCR7, that made up naive CD8 cells, with terminally differentiated effector memory CD45RA+ cells excluded. Sequencing was done on a sample of naive CD8+ T cells sorted from blood. The receptors originated from a man aged 30-40 years in good health.

The chain links TRBV7-9 to TRBJ1-4; TRBD1 agrees at 9 bases. The V and J ends lost 5 bases and 1 base, in that order; junction bases with no gene match: 8. This CDR3 has 17 amino acids. Germline CDR1 and CDR2: SEHNR and FQNEAQ (reference sequence). CDR3 DNA: TGTGCCAGCAGCCAAGGTGGGACAGGGAAAACTAATGAAAAACTGTTTTTT. Amino acids: CASSQGGTGKTNEKLFF.

The chain employs TRBV5-4 and TRBJ1-1; D is unclear. Germline CDR1 and CDR2: SGHNT and YYREEE (reference sequence). The CDR3 runs to 14 residues. V was trimmed by 0 bases and J by 0 bases, leaving 6 bases between them. The CDR3, as DNA: TGTGCCAGCAGCTTGGGAGACATGAACACTGAAGCTTTCTTT. This encodes CASSLGDMNTEAFF.

The gene calls are TRBV18 and TRBJ2-6; D is uncertain. Germline loops: CDR1 KGHSH, CDR2 LQKENI. V shed 4 bases and J shed 1 base, with 14 bases lying between them. The CDR3 consists of 17 residues. The CDR3 nucleotides are TGTGCCAGCTCACTGGAAGGGCTGGGGTCTGGGGCCAACGTCCTGACTTTC. Residues: CASSLEGLGSGANVLTF.

The chain employs TRBV4-3 and TRBJ1-2; D is undetermined. Germline V gene lookup returns CDR1 LGHNA and CDR2 YSLEER. V was cut by 1 base and J by 6 bases, with 12 bases left in between. The CDR3 runs to 14 residues. This CDR3 reads CASSQAERGNGYTF. The CDR3 DNA sequence: TGCGCCAGCAGCCAAGCTGAACGCGGGAATGGCTACACCTTC.

This CDR3 is CASSGTKVGAAGELFF. CDR3 coding DNA: TGTGCCAGCAGCGGGACTAAGGTTGGTGCTGCCGGGGAGCTGTTTTTT. This chain joins TRBV5-5 and TRBJ2-2, with TRBD2 identical over 7 bases. The ends lost 4 bases at V and 6 bases at J; junction bases unmatched: 12. Germline V gene data show CDR1 as SGHKS and CDR2 as YYEKEE (reference sequence). The CDR3 extends over 16 amino acids.

The chain carries TRBV6-5 and TRBJ2-2; TRBD2 aligns across 12 bases. The CDR3 runs 16 residues. The J segment lost 6 bases and the V segment lost 2 bases, leaving 4 bases of the junction unmatched. Germline loops: CDR1 MNHEY, CDR2 SVGAGI. The CDR3 nucleotides are TGTGCCAGCAGTTACCTGACTAGCGGGAGACCCGGGGAGCTGTTTTTT. Translated, it gives CASSYLTSGRPGELFF.

The chain is built from TRBV7-9 and TRBJ2-7; 9 bases match TRBD2. The V and J ends lost 2 bases and 3 bases, in that order; junction bases with no gene match: 2. This CDR3 has 14 residues. In germline, CDR1 is SEHNR, CDR2 FQNEAQ (reference sequence). The CDR3, as DNA: TGTGCCAGCAGCTTATCACTAGCGGGCTACGAGCAGTACTTC. This sequence encodes CASSLSLAGYEQYF.

This chain links TRBV9 with TRBJ2-7; tentative D call: TRBD1 (5 bases). The CDR3 is 15 amino acids. In germline, CDR1 is SGDLS, CDR2 YYNGEE. Trimming removed 0 bases from V and 7 bases from J, with 17 bases in between. The CDR3 nucleotides are TGTGCCAGCAGCGTAGAACCCGGACAAAGAGGTGAGCAGTACTTC. Translating gives CASSVEPGQRGEQYF.

A note on this clone: At one end, the junction sequence differs from germline, possibly due to a read error. The V and J genes are TRBV7-7 and TRBJ2-7, with TRBD1 matching 8 bases. Per the germline V gene, CDR1 is SSHAT and CDR2 is FNYEAQ (reference sequence). The CDR3 has 18 amino acids. The CDR3: CASSLVSRDRPLIYEQYF. The CDR3 DNA reads TGTGCTAGCAGCTTAGTCTCCCGGGACAGGCCCCTAATTTACGAGCAGTACTTC.

Concerning this clone itself: The same CDR3 can be traced to other DNA sequences in this sample. The chain employs TRBV27 and TRBJ2-7; D gene unclear. CDR3 length: 13 residues. Trimming took off 5 bases at V and 3 bases at J, with 11 bases between the two ends. CDR1 and CDR2 (germline): MNHEY, SMNVEV (reference sequence). CDR3 nucleotide sequence: TGTGCCAGCAGTCTAAGGGCTTACTACGAGCAGTACTTC. This encodes CASSLRAYYEQYF.

The chain is built from TRBV10-1 and TRBJ2-3; D gene unclear. The CDR3 contains 15 residues. In germline, CDR1 is WNHNN, CDR2 SYGVQD (reference sequence). V was cut by 0 bases and J by 2 bases, with 9 bases left in between. The CDR3 sequence is CASSESDTYTDTQYF. Written as DNA, the CDR3 is TGCGCCAGCAGTGAGTCTGACACCTACACAGATACGCAGTATTTT.

The rearrangement links TRBV29-1 to TRBJ2-1; 10 nucleotides agree with TRBD2. The CDR3 sequence is 15 residues long. Trimming removed 0 bases from V and 2 bases from J; junction bases left unmatched: 1. CDR1 and CDR2 (germline): SQVTM, ANQGSEA. The CDR3 DNA sequence: TGCAGCGTTGAAGAAGGACTAGCGGCCTACAATGAGCAGTTCTTC. This sequence encodes CSVEEGLAAYNEQFF.

The CDR3, as DNA: TGTGCCAGCGGAACTAGCGGGAGGTACAATGAGCAGTTCTTC. Amino acid sequence: CASGTSGRYNEQFF. This chain connects TRBV11-3 to TRBJ2-1; 12 nucleotides agree with TRBD2. After removal of 8 bases from V and 4 bases from J, the junction contained 3 bases not matched to a gene. CDR1 is SGHNT, CDR2 YENEEA, per germline. The length of the CDR3 is 14 residues.

The V and J genes are TRBV14 and TRBJ2-7; D is uncertain. The CDR3 is 14 residues long. Germline V CDR1 and CDR2: SGHDN, FVKESK. The V end was cut by 2 bases, the J end by 2 bases, with 10 bases between. CDR3 residues: CASSQRSFPYEQYF. As DNA, the CDR3 is TGTGCCAGCAGCCAACGATCGTTCCCCTACGAGCAGTACTTC. Combining the CDR3 with reference TRBV14 and TRBJ2-7 gives the whole variable domain EAGVTQFPSHSVIEKGQTVTLRCDPISGHDNLYWYRRVMGKEIKFLLHFVKESKQDESGMPNNRFLAERTGGTYSTLKVQPAELEDSGVYFCASSQRSFPYEQYFGPGTRLTVT.

The J gene is TRBJ2-7, the V gene TRBV6-6, with D unclear. V lost 11 bases to trimming and J lost 3 bases, with 14 bases between them. Germline V gene sequence: CDR1 MNHNY, CDR2 SVGAGI (reference sequence). This CDR3 is built from 12 residues. Here the CDR3 reads CAAGELLYEQYF. CDR3 DNA: TGTGCCGCTGGGGAACTACTCTACGAGCAGTACTTC.

The chain recombines TRBV7-9 with TRBJ2-3, with D unclear. CDR1 and CDR2 from the germline V gene are SEHNR and FQNEAQ (reference sequence). The V end was cut by 5 bases, the J end by 5 bases, with 14 bases between. This CDR3 comprises 14 residues. The CDR3 spells CASSPPRIGDTQYF. CDR3 nucleotides: TGTGCCAGCAGCCCCCCCCGGATAGGAGATACGCAGTATTTT.

This chain uses TRBV5-1 with TRBJ2-3; no firm D call. Trimming stripped 4 bases from V and 4 bases from J, with 13 bases between. In germline, CDR1 is SGHRS, CDR2 YFSETQ. The CDR3 spans 14 residues. The DNA for the CDR3 is TGCGCCAGCAGCCAGGACCTGATGGCAGATACGCAGTATTTT. As protein: CASSQDLMADTQYF.

This rearrangement joins TRBV5-1 to TRBJ2-1; the D call may be TRBD1 or TRBD2 (6 bases each). V was pared by 0 bases and J by 2 bases, with 12 bases between. The CDR3 totals 16 residues. Germline lookup yields CDR1 SGHRS and CDR2 YFSETQ. The CDR3 DNA is TGCGCCAGCAGCTTGGGAGGGGGGCTCGCCTACAATGAGCAGTTCTTC. Translation: CASSLGGGLAYNEQFF.

Worth noting for this clone: The sample holds other DNA sequences that translate to the same CDR3. This chain uses TRBV7-9 with TRBJ2-7; 11 bases align to TRBD1. The CDR3 runs to 15 residues. J lost 4 bases, V lost 5 bases, and 7 bases had no gene match. Germline assignment: CDR1 SEHNR and CDR2 FQNEAQ (reference sequence). This CDR3 is CASSPPGQGGYEQYF. The CDR3 DNA is TGTGCCAGCAGCCCGCCGGGACAGGGGGGGTACGAGCAGTACTTC. Filled out from reference TRBV7-9 and TRBJ2-7, the complete variable domain reads DTGVSQNPRHKITKRGQNVTFRCDPISEHNRLYWYRQTLGQGPEFLTYFQNEAQLEKSRLLSDRFSAERPKGSFSTLEIQRTEQGDSAMYLCASSPPGQGGYEQYFGPGTRLTVT.

The chain joins TRBV18 to TRBJ2-5; 10 bases match TRBD1. With 2 bases clipped from V and 3 bases from J, the junction kept 0 bases outside the gene matches. The length of the CDR3 is 14 residues. The germline gives CDR1 KGHSH, CDR2 LQKENI. In nucleotides, the CDR3 is TGTGCCAGCTCACCAGGGACAGGGGAAGAGACCCAGTACTTC. Residues: CASSPGTGEETQYF.

J is TRBJ1-1 and V is TRBV6-5; D uncertain. The ends were cut back, 5 bases at V and 3 bases at J, with 16 bases in the middle. The length of the CDR3 is 15 residues. Germline CDR1 reads MNHEY; CDR2 reads SVGAGI. DNA for the CDR3: TGTGCCAGCAGTCTGAACGGGAGGCACCACACTGAAGCTTTCTTT. Its protein is CASSLNGRHHTEAFF.

V usage is TRBV5-6 and J usage is TRBJ2-7, with 10 bases matching TRBD1. V lost 4 bases to trimming and J lost 9 bases; unmatched junction nucleotides: 13. Germline CDR1 reads SGHDT; CDR2 reads YYEEEE. This CDR3 comprises 15 residues. CDR3 in amino acids: CASSPRQGAPGPQYF. As DNA, the CDR3 is TGTGCCAGCAGCCCTAGACAGGGGGCGCCAGGACCGCAGTACTTC.

Comment on this clone: Other DNA sequences in this specimen translate into the identical CDR3. The chain couples TRBV27 to TRBJ1-1, with D maybe TRBD1 (5 bases). CDR1 and CDR2 from the germline V gene are MNHEY and SMNVEV (reference sequence). The length of the CDR3 is 13 residues. V lost 3 bases and J 5 bases, leaving 10 bases between the germline ends. DNA of the CDR3: TGTGCCAGCAGTTTTGGCAGGGCGACTGAAGCTTTCTTT. Translating it yields CASSFGRATEAFF.

V is TRBV27 and J is TRBJ2-1; TRBD2 matches at 7 bases. The V gene end was trimmed by 4 bases and the J gene end by 9 bases; junction bases not matched to a gene: 3. Germline CDR1 MNHEY, CDR2 SMNVEV (reference sequence). The CDR3 extends over 12 amino acids. The CDR3 DNA reads as TGTGCCAGCAGTTGGCCGGGGGGTGAGCAGTTCTTC. Amino acid sequence: CASSWPGGEQFF.

CDR3: CASSSQPAGTGLTTWDEQFF. As DNA, the CDR3 is TGCGCCAGCAGCTCGCAACCAGCGGGGACAGGACTTACTACTTGGGATGAGCAGTTCTTC. The chain joins TRBV5-1 to TRBJ2-1; D might be TRBD1 (8 bases). Germline CDR1 SGHRS, CDR2 YFSETQ. CDR3 length: 20 residues. The germline V and J ends were trimmed by 3 bases and 8 bases, with 33 bases remaining between them. The full variable domain, completed using reference TRBV5-1 and TRBJ2-1, is KAGVTQTPRYLIKTRGQQVTLSCSPISGHRSVSWYQQTPGQGLQFLFEYFSETQRNKGNFPGRFSGRQFSNSRSEMNVSTLELGDSALYLCASSSQPAGTGLTTWDEQFFGPGTRLTVL.

This chain connects TRBV7-9 to TRBJ1-4; D is unresolved. Trimming shortened V by 8 bases and J by 8 bases, and 15 bases separated the two germline ends. The CDR3 extends over 13 amino acids. Germline V lookup: CDR1 SEHNR, CDR2 FQNEAQ (reference sequence). The CDR3 sequence is CASVPGNWEKLFF. The CDR3 nucleotides read TGTGCCAGCGTGCCCGGTAATTGGGAAAAACTGTTTTTT.

The chain uses TRBV6-4 and TRBJ2-1; tentatively, D is TRBD1 (6 bases). Trimming removed 8 bases from V and 1 base from J, with 12 bases in between. The CDR3 consists of 14 residues. CDR1 is MRHNA and CDR2 is SNTAGT in the germline V gene. The CDR3 sequence: CASSRDTSYNEQFF. The DNA of the CDR3 is TGTGCCAGCTCCCGGGACACGTCCTACAATGAGCAGTTCTTC.

V and J are TRBV7-8 and TRBJ1-2; D may be TRBD1 (5 bases). This CDR3 spans 14 amino acids. In germline, CDR1 is SGHVS, CDR2 FQNEAQ. Trimming took 1 base from V and 4 from J, leaving 10 bases between them. CDR3 sequence (DNA): TGTGCCAGCAGCTTAGACAGTGACAGCTATGGCTACACCTTC. Its protein product is CASSLDSDSYGYTF.

The chain joins TRBV4-1 to TRBJ2-7; 9 bases are shared with TRBD2. The germline gives CDR1 MGHRA, CDR2 YSYEKL. Losses at the gene ends were 3 bases for V and 5 bases for J; bases not matched to a gene: 8. The CDR3 is made up of 15 amino acids. The CDR3 coding sequence is TGCGCCAGCAGCCACTTAGCGGGAGCTCTAAACGAGCAGTACTTC. This translates into CASSHLAGALNEQYF.

The CDR3 here is CASSLEGTGTSNEQFF. The CDR3 DNA sequence: TGCGCCAGCAGCTTGGAGGGGACAGGTACTTCCAATGAGCAGTTCTTC. The chain is built from TRBV5-1 and TRBJ2-1, with 8 bases lining up with TRBD1. CDR1 SGHRS and CDR2 YFSETQ come from the germline V gene. The CDR3 runs to 16 residues. V lost 0 bases, J lost 6 bases, and 8 bases stayed unmatched.

The chain has TRBV7-9 and TRBJ2-3, with 10 bases aligning to TRBD2. CDR3 size: 16 residues. CDR1 and CDR2 (germline): SEHNR, FQNEAQ (reference sequence). J lost 1 base, V lost 5 bases, and 6 bases had no gene match. As DNA, the CDR3 is TGTGCCAGCAGCCCTGCTAGCGGGAGAGGCACAGATACGCAGTATTTT. Translating gives CASSPASGRGTDTQYF. Full variable domain (rest looked up from reference TRBV7-9 and TRBJ2-3): DTGVSQNPRHKITKRGQNVTFRCDPISEHNRLYWYRQTLGQGPEFLTYFQNEAQLEKSRLLSDRFSAERPKGSFSTLEIQRTEQGDSAMYLCASSPASGRGTDTQYFGPGTRLTVL.

The chain joins TRBV29-1 to TRBJ1-2; no clear D. CDR1 and CDR2 from the germline V gene are SQVTM and ANQGSEA. The ends were cut back, 7 bases at V and 4 bases at J, with 13 bases in the middle. This CDR3 spans 12 amino acids. Here the CDR3 reads CSAVTAGYGYTF. CDR3 nucleotides: TGCAGCGCCGTCACAGCAGGCTATGGCTACACCTTC.